The 14 T cell receptor beta chains reported below all come from one sample, sequenced in a study of early T cells in non-severe SARS-CoV-2 infection. TCRdb re-called the 5' RACE reads through MiXCR, storing one row per CDR3 protein. Here the sample spans tens of thousands of distinct CDR3 sequences, 12% being singletons. Sequenced input: whole blood. Source of these receptors: an adult who was a healthcare worker with PCR-confirmed SARS-CoV-2 infection or an uninfected control (not recorded which).

This clonotype was detected a few times. The J gene is TRBJ1-5, the V gene TRBV27; D gene ambiguous. The germline V gene encodes CDR1 MNHEY and CDR2 SMNVEV (reference sequence). V gave up 5 bases and J gave up 1 base, with 9 bases separating them. The CDR3 consists of 14 residues. CDR3 sequence: CASSPAFSNQPQHF. For the CDR3, the DNA is TGTGCCAGCAGTCCGGCCTTCAGCAATCAGCCCCAGCATTTT.

There are many counts of this clonotype. The chain carries TRBV18 and TRBJ2-3; possibly TRBD2 for D (5 bases). Deletions cut 0 bases from V and 4 bases from J, with 5 bases between. This CDR3 has 13 residues. CDR1 KGHSH and CDR2 LQKENI come from the germline V gene. CDR3 sequence reads: CASSPPGADTQYF. The CDR3 DNA sequence: TGTGCCAGCTCACCACCGGGAGCAGATACGCAGTATTTT.

V gene TRBV27 combines with J gene TRBJ2-7, with D unclear. The germline gives CDR1 MNHEY, CDR2 SMNVEV (reference sequence). The CDR3 sequence is 12 residues long. V shed 6 bases and J shed 0 bases, with 6 bases lying between them. In nucleotides, the CDR3 is TGTGCCAGCAGGGGTGCCTCCTACGAGCAGTACTTC. Residues: CASRGASYEQYF.

The chain combines TRBV6-5 with TRBJ2-7; D possibly corresponds to TRBD1 (5 bases). Germline assignment: CDR1 MNHEY and CDR2 SVGAGI. The V end lost 2 bases, the J end lost 2 bases, and 22 bases lay between the germline ends. The CDR3 covers 18 residues. The CDR3 loop is CASSYGLSDGRQTYEQYF. The CDR3 DNA reads as TGTGCCAGCAGTTACGGGTTGAGTGACGGGCGACAGACCTACGAGCAGTACTTC.

This clonotype appeared a few times. The chain has TRBV11-2 and TRBJ2-5; the match to TRBD1 covers 7 bases. The V segment lost 3 bases and the J segment 1 base; nucleotides outside the gene matches: 2. The CDR3 covers 14 residues. CDR1 is SGHAT, CDR2 FQNNGV, per germline. Written as DNA, the CDR3 is TGTGCCAGCAGCTTGGGACAGACCCAAGAGACCCAGTACTTC. This translates into CASSLGQTQETQYF.

This clonotype turned up a few times. The V and J genes are TRBV14 and TRBJ2-1; 12 nucleotides agree with TRBD2. V was clipped by 6 bases and J by 8 bases; unmatched bases: 2. Germline loops: CDR1 SGHDN, CDR2 FVKESK. The CDR3 covers 13 residues. This CDR3 reads CASSGLAGYEQFF. CDR3 DNA sequence: TGTGCCAGCAGTGGACTAGCGGGATATGAGCAGTTCTTC.

This clonotype was seen more than once but under ten times. The chain is built from TRBV20-1 and TRBJ1-5; D gene unclear. V lost 1 base and J lost 0, with 7 bases in between. The CDR3 totals 14 residues. The germline V gene has CDR1 DFQATT and CDR2 SNEGSKA (reference sequence). As DNA, the CDR3 is TGCAGTGCTAGAGTAGGAGTTAGCAATCAGCCCCAGCATTTT. Protein sequence: CSARVGVSNQPQHF.

The chain is built from TRBV5-1 and TRBJ2-3; D ambiguous. The ends were cut back, 6 bases at V and 4 bases at J, with 9 bases in the middle. The CDR3 runs to 12 residues. Germline V CDR1 and CDR2: SGHRS, YFSETQ. The CDR3 sequence is CASNNGPDTQYF. Written as DNA, the CDR3 is TGCGCCAGCAATAACGGCCCAGATACGCAGTATTTT.

This clonotype was counted only a few times. This chain links TRBV7-9 with TRBJ2-7, with D unresolved. Germline V gives CDR1 SEHNR, CDR2 FQNEAQ (reference sequence). This CDR3 has 12 residues. The V end lost 4 bases, the J end lost 3 bases, and 7 bases lay between the germline ends. CDR3: CASSSTLYEQYF. DNA of the CDR3: TGTGCCAGCAGCTCGACACTCTACGAGCAGTACTTC.

The CDR3 spells CSASGGTTNYGYTF. Written as DNA, the CDR3 is TGCAGTGCTAGTGGGGGGACCACTAACTATGGCTACACCTTC. The chain couples TRBV20-1 to TRBJ1-2, with D possibly being TRBD1 (5 bases). CDR3 length: 14 amino acids. V shed 3 bases and J shed 0 bases, with 11 bases lying between them. CDR1 is DFQATT and CDR2 is SNEGSKA in the germline V gene (reference sequence).

This CDR3 reads CASSLAVTSVYNEQFF. CDR3 nucleotide sequence: TGCGCCAGCAGCTTGGCGGTGACTAGCGTCTACAATGAGCAGTTCTTC. V and J are TRBV5-1 and TRBJ2-1, with TRBD2 identical over 8 bases. The germline CDR1 and CDR2 sequences are SGHRS and YFSETQ. J was trimmed by 3 bases and V by 0 bases; bases with no gene match: 5. This CDR3 comprises 16 residues.

V is TRBV20-1 and J is TRBJ1-2; D is unclear. Germline-derived CDR1 and CDR2 are DFQATT and SNEGSKA (reference sequence). V was clipped by 3 bases and J by 2 bases, with 4 bases between them. The CDR3 runs 11 residues. This CDR3 is CSASLNYGYTF. The CDR3 DNA reads as TGCAGTGCTAGCCTAAACTATGGCTACACCTTC.

V is TRBV7-9 and J is TRBJ2-7; D unresolved. Trimming cost V 2 bases and J 1 base, with 12 bases left between them. The length of the CDR3 is 15 residues. The germline CDR1 and CDR2 sequences are SEHNR and FQNEAQ (reference sequence). The CDR3 DNA follows: TGTGCCAGCAGCTTACAGCGACGGTTTTCCTACGAGCAGTACTTC. Amino acid sequence: CASSLQRRFSYEQYF.

This clonotype was found many times. The rearrangement uses TRBV20-1 and TRBJ2-5; no definite D call. The germline gives CDR1 DFQATT, CDR2 SNEGSKA (reference sequence). The CDR3 length is 13 residues. The V gene lost 3 bases and the J gene lost 7 bases, with 15 bases spanning the gap. This CDR3 reads CSASSRPSGTQYF. The DNA of the CDR3 is TGCAGTGCTAGTAGTCGACCCTCAGGGACCCAGTACTTC.